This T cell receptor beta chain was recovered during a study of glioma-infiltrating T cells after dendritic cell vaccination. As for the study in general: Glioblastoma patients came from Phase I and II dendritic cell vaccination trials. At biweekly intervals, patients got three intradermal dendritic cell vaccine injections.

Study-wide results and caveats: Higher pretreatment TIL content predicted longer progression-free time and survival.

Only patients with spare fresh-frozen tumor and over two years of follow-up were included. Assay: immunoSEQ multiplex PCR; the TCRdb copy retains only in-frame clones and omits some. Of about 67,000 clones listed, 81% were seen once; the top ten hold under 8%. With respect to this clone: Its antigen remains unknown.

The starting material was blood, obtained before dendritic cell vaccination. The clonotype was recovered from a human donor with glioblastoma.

The CDR3, as DNA: TGTGCCAGCAGCTACCGACAGGGTTTGAACACTGAAGCTTTCTTT. Its protein product is CASSYRQGLNTEAFF. The chain employs TRBV5-4 and TRBJ1-1; 7 nucleotides agree with TRBD1. J gave up 0 bases and V 3 bases, and 5 bases lay outside the gene matches. Germline-derived CDR1 and CDR2 are SGHNT and YYREEE (reference sequence). The CDR3 extends over 15 amino acids.